This T cell receptor (beta chain) derives from a study of cytomegalovirus exposure and HLA in healthy donors. Across the study: Genotyping of nearly 400 donors showed that 80% to 85% belonged to the Caucasian-associated ancestry cluster.

About this clone itself: The antigen remains undetermined.

In the PCR, 60 Vbeta and 13 Jbeta primers were used. Libraries were prepared by immunoSEQ multiplex PCR; TCRdb keeps only in-frame clonotypes and omits some of them. The sample has 100,000 to 150,000 clones, roughly 79% seen once; the top ten hold about 1.8%. Whole-study findings and limits: Overall, approximately 150 TCR beta chains were annotated as cytomegalovirus-associated. As a later analysis revealed, the rate of TCR association differed by HLA locus, with DRB1 most and HLA-C fewest. According to an earlier analysis, most TCR beta V segments yielded productive rearrangements about 90% or about 30% of the time.

The source of this sequence is a woman aged 50 to 60 in good health and CMV-seronegative. The sequencing input was PBMCs.

The CDR3 sequence: CASTPSSAGDYGYTF. CDR3 sequence (DNA): TGTGCCAGTACCCCTTCGTCCGCGGGGGACTATGGCTACACCTTC. The V call is TRBV19, the J call TRBJ1-2, with D possibly matching TRBD1 (5 bases). There are 15 residues in the CDR3. The germline V and J ends were trimmed by 7 bases and 3 bases, with 18 bases remaining between them. The germline V gene encodes CDR1 LNHDA and CDR2 SQIVND (reference sequence).